This T cell receptor (beta chain) stems from a study of T cell repertoires in cytomegalovirus infection. Study-level information: The study used recently identified HLA-C-restricted and well-studied HLA-B-restricted CMV epitopes. Public TCR beta signatures marked donors with CMV infection and the matching HLA. General observations from the study: The cumulative frequency of public TCR beta families identified carriers of CMV plus the relevant HLA.

A note on this clonotype: Its specificity is unknown.

This CDR3 region has 15 residues. The V end lost 2 bases, the J end lost 3 bases, and 13 bases lay between the germline ends. Germline lookup yields CDR1 MDHEN and CDR2 SYDVKM. Each CDR3 protein gets one entry after TCRdb re-called the reads with MiXCR. The sample lists 250,000 to 400,000 distinct CDR3 sequences; more than 20% were seen once. Sequencing was performed on cultured PBMCs, taken from culture after CMV antigen stimulation. This clonotype was obtained from a human donor in good health (CMV status not recorded). Some clones in this sample may be carry-over from other donors' samples. The rearrangement joins TRBV28 to TRBJ1-2; tentatively, D is TRBD1 (6 bases). The CDR3 here is CASSLEQGVHYGYTF. The CDR3 coding sequence is TGTGCCAGCAGTTTAGAACAGGGAGTTCACTATGGCTACACCTTC.